This T cell receptor beta chain emerged from a study of PD-1 blockade in classical Hodgkin lymphoma. Points on this clone: Its antigen is undetermined.

Study-level findings and limits: Individuals initiating nivolumab under 1 year after ASCT were excluded. Diminished baseline TCR diversity has been reported in newly diagnosed patients relative to healthy donors. Reasons behind the repertoire differences stay unclear, perhaps disease activity or earlier therapy.

The CDR3 is 12 residues long. The V gene's germline CDR1 is MNHEY and CDR2 SMNVEV (reference sequence). Deletions cut 8 bases from V and 1 base from J, with 8 bases between. Time point in this sample: cycle 4 day 1 (C4D1), after less than seven weeks of nivolumab. Each and every patient relapsed after autologous stem cell transplantation, and patients got differing brentuximab vedotin exposure. The study recorded best responses of complete response, partial response or progressive disease. The method was immunoSEQ multiplex PCR; TCRdb's version includes in-frame clones alone and lacks a portion of them. The table records some 58,000 clones, around nine tenths of them present only once.

Source: peripheral blood mononuclear cells (PBMCs), taken before the fourth cycle of nivolumab. The source is a human donor with classical Hodgkin lymphoma. V is TRBV27 and J is TRBJ2-5; D possibly corresponds to TRBD1 (6 bases). For the CDR3, the DNA is TGTGCCAGCGGGGGCATCCAAGAGACCCAGTACTTC. This gives the protein CASGGIQETQYF.